Listed here are 19 T cell receptor beta chains from one sample, sequenced in a study of regulatory T cells in long-lasting Graves disease. Time point described: newly diagnosed GD, antithyroid drugs for less than 3 months. Generation of the TCR library employed RNA extracted from PBMCs. To make TCR beta libraries, researchers used iRepertoire HTBI primers and Arm-PCR of CDR3 regions. TCRdb ran MiXCR on the multiplex PCR reads and lists one entry per CDR3 protein. The profile shows more than 450,000 distinct CDR3 sequences, 12% of them singletons. The same sample was also used in a study of T cells in Graves' hyperthyroidism and ophthalmopathy.

Source: peripheral blood mononuclear cells (PBMCs), taken at new diagnosis, from a patient treated with antithyroid drugs. Receptors were obtained from a woman in her twenties or thirties with Graves disease.

This clonotype was found many times. The V call is TRBV27, the J call TRBJ2-1, with D perhaps matching TRBD1 or TRBD2 (5 bases each). Germline CDR1 is MNHEY and CDR2 is SMNVEV (reference sequence). The V gene lost 6 bases and the J gene lost 3 bases, with 12 bases spanning the gap. The CDR3 has 14 amino acids. CDR3 loop: CASSQRDLYNEQFF. The CDR3 DNA follows: TGTGCCAGCAGCCAGAGGGACCTCTACAATGAGCAGTTCTTC.

In this sample, this clonotype turned up many times. The rearrangement links TRBV19 to TRBJ2-5, with no clear D. The CDR3 spans 15 residues. V was cut by 5 bases and J by 0 bases, with 13 bases left in between. Germline-derived CDR1 and CDR2 are LNHDA and SQIVND (reference sequence). The CDR3 DNA reads as TGTGCCAGTAGTCCCAGGCGTTCCAACCAAGAGACCCAGTACTTC. This gives the protein CASSPRRSNQETQYF.

This clonotype was recorded at least ten times. V is TRBV11-3 and J is TRBJ2-1; TRBD1 matches 8 bases. The germline gives CDR1 SGHNT, CDR2 YENEEA. The trim removed 1 base at V and 7 bases at J, leaving 24 bases unmatched. The CDR3 is 21 residues long. CDR3 sequence reads: CASSLGPSNFGDRRGPNEQFF. DNA of the CDR3: TGTGCCAGCAGCTTAGGACCGTCCAATTTCGGGGACAGGCGAGGTCCAAATGAGCAGTTCTTC.

This clonotype has more than one count but fewer than ten. The chain couples TRBV19 to TRBJ2-7, with 10 positions matching TRBD2. Germline V lookup: CDR1 LNHDA, CDR2 SQIVND (reference sequence). The CDR3 extends over 16 amino acids. V lost 4 bases, J lost 7 bases, and 13 bases stayed unmatched. CDR3 nucleotide sequence: TGTGCCAGTAGTAGTTTGGGAGCGGGAGGGCCGGGGGAGCAGTACTTC. This gives the protein CASSSLGAGGPGEQYF. The variable domain in full, with the rest retrieved from reference TRBV19 and TRBJ2-7, is DGGITQSPKYLFRKEGQNVTLSCEQNLNHDAMYWYRQDPGQGLRLIYYSQIVNDFQKGDIAEGYSVSREKKESFPLTVTSAQKNPTAFYLCASSSLGAGGPGEQYFGPGTRLTVT.

There are many counts of this clonotype. The chain combines TRBV25-1 with TRBJ2-7; 10 nucleotides line up with TRBD1. With 1 base clipped from V and 5 bases from J, the junction kept 5 bases outside the gene matches. The CDR3 extends over 15 amino acids. The V gene's germline CDR1 is MGHDK and CDR2 SYGVNS. The CDR3 reads CASSEFTGQGNEQYF. The CDR3 DNA is TGTGCCAGCAGTGAATTCACGGGACAGGGGAACGAGCAGTACTTC.

This clonotype was seen repeatedly, ten times or more. This rearrangement joins TRBV29-1 to TRBJ1-1; D is perhaps TRBD1 (6 bases). The CDR3 has 13 residues. Looked up from germline, CDR1 is SQVTM and CDR2 is ANQGSEA. The ends were cut back, 4 bases at V and 1 base at J, with 10 bases in the middle. The CDR3 coding sequence is TGCAGCGTTGCCCGGGGGGCGAACACTGAAGCTTTCTTT. Protein: CSVARGANTEAFF. Filled out from reference TRBV29-1 and TRBJ1-1, the complete variable domain reads SAVISQKPSRDICQRGTSLTIQCQVDSQVTMMFWYRQQPGQSLTLIATANQGSEATYESGFVIDKFPISRPNLTFSTLTVSNMSPEDSSIYLCSVARGANTEAFFGQGTRLTVV.

This clonotype occurred a few times. The chain uses TRBV6-1 and TRBJ1-4; D is uncertain. The length of the CDR3 is 12 residues. Trimming removed 8 bases from V and 0 bases from J, with 4 bases in between. Per germline, CDR1 MNHNS and CDR2 SASEGT. The CDR3 DNA is TGTGCCAGCCTAGCAACTAATGAAAAACTGTTTTTT. Translating it yields CASLATNEKLFF.

This clonotype was observed at least ten times. V usage is TRBV10-3 and J usage is TRBJ1-1; the match to TRBD1 covers 7 bases. CDR3 size: 15 residues. J gave up 3 bases and V 7 bases, and 11 bases lay outside the gene matches. Germline V gene sequence: CDR1 ENHRY, CDR2 SYGVKD. The CDR3 DNA reads TGTGCCATCACCCCCCGACAGGGAACGGACACTGAAGCTTTCTTT. As protein: CAITPRQGTDTEAFF.

This clonotype has a count of ten or more. The genes are TRBV5-1 and TRBJ1-1; D gene uncertain. Germline loops: CDR1 SGHRS, CDR2 YFSETQ. V gave up 0 bases and J gave up 0 bases, with 15 bases separating them. The CDR3 runs 17 residues. The CDR3 protein is CASSLASAVIMNTEAFF. The CDR3 DNA reads TGCGCCAGCAGCTTGGCCTCGGCAGTTATCATGAACACTGAAGCTTTCTTT.

Only a few counts were recorded for this clonotype. The rearrangement uses TRBV7-3 and TRBJ1-1; D is perhaps TRBD1 (5 bases). V gave up 3 bases and J gave up 2 bases, with 13 bases separating them. This CDR3 contains 15 residues. The germline V gene encodes CDR1 SGHTA and CDR2 FQGTGA. CDR3 in DNA: TGTGCCAGCAGCTTGGCGCCGGGGCCCAACACTGAAGCTTTCTTT. This gives the protein CASSLAPGPNTEAFF.

This clonotype was counted at least ten times. A junction boundary mismatches the germline segment, possibly from a read error. The chain carries TRBV11-3 and TRBJ1-1, with 7 bases fitting TRBD1. The CDR3 has 14 amino acids. Looked up from germline, CDR1 is SGHNT and CDR2 is YENEEA. The CDR3 loop reads CAGSSENRGGEAFF. CDR3 in DNA: TGTGCCGGCAGCTCCGAGAACAGGGGCGGTGAAGCTTTCTTT.

This clonotype was counted many times. The chain uses TRBV18 and TRBJ1-6; D not resolved. This CDR3 comprises 15 residues. The germline V and J ends were trimmed by 3 bases and 5 bases, with 11 bases remaining between them. Germline V lookup: CDR1 KGHSH, CDR2 LQKENI. The CDR3 is CASSPTMQDNSPLHF. DNA of the CDR3: TGTGCCAGCTCACCCACGATGCAGGATAATTCACCCCTCCACTTT.

The chain recombines TRBV4-1 with TRBJ1-4; 7 bases match TRBD1. The CDR3 runs to 14 residues. V shed 1 base and J 8 bases; nucleotides not matched to a gene: 4. Germline V lookup: CDR1 MGHRA, CDR2 YSYEKL. In DNA form, the CDR3 reads TGCGCCAGCAGCCAAGGACAGGGTGACGAAAAACTGTTTTTT. It translates to CASSQGQGDEKLFF.

This clonotype showed up many times. The genes are TRBV6-1 and TRBJ1-1; D unclear. The V and J ends lost 0 bases and 3 bases respectively, with 5 bases between them. This CDR3 contains 13 residues. Germline V lookup: CDR1 MNHNS, CDR2 SASEGT. The chain's CDR3 is CASSEAGYTEAFF. The DNA of the CDR3 is TGTGCCAGCAGTGAAGCCGGGTACACTGAAGCTTTCTTT.

V is TRBV4-1 and J is TRBJ2-3, with D possibly matching TRBD2 (7 bases). This CDR3 contains 16 residues. Per the germline V gene, CDR1 is MGHRA and CDR2 is YSYEKL. V was clipped by 0 bases and J by 5 bases, with 15 bases between them. As DNA, the CDR3 is TGCGCCAGCAGCCAAGAAGGCAGGGGAGGGTTAGATACGCAGTATTTT. This codes for CASSQEGRGGLDTQYF.

As regards this clonotype: This could be a read error, since a much larger clone is one nucleotide away. J is TRBJ1-2 and V is TRBV5-8; D may be TRBD1 (6 bases). The CDR3 totals 13 residues. Germline CDR1 is SGHTS and CDR2 is YDEGEE. DNA for the CDR3: TGTGCCAACAGCCCTCAGGACAGATATGGCTACACCTTC. This translates into CANSPQDRYGYTF. The full variable domain, with the rest looked up from reference TRBV5-8 and TRBJ1-2, is EAGVTQSPTHLIKTRGQQATLRCSPISGHTSVYWYQQALGLGLQFLLWYDEGEERNRGNFPPRFSGRQFPNYSSELNVNALELEDSALYLCANSPQDRYGYTFGSGTRLTVV.

This clonotype was seen only a few times. The J gene is TRBJ1-2, the V gene TRBV3-1, with 7 bases matching TRBD1. V lost 5 bases to trimming and J lost 2 bases; unmatched junction nucleotides: 8. There are 15 residues in the CDR3. Germline values: CDR1 LGHDT, CDR2 YNNKEL (reference sequence). This chain's CDR3 is CASSAGRGYNYGYTF. The CDR3 nucleotides read TGTGCCAGCAGCGCGGGCAGGGGGTACAACTATGGCTACACCTTC.

A single count supports this clonotype. This rearrangement joins TRBV27 to TRBJ1-1; the match to TRBD1 covers 7 bases. V lost 6 bases, J lost 8 bases, and 9 bases stayed unmatched. CDR1 and CDR2 (germline): MNHEY, SMNVEV (reference sequence). The CDR3 has 13 residues. The CDR3 bases are TGTGCCAGCAGGCCCCAGACAGGGAACGAAGCTTTCTTT. The encoded protein is CASRPQTGNEAFF.

This clonotype was recorded at least ten times. The chain employs TRBV20-1 and TRBJ2-4; a weak D match, TRBD2 (6 bases). Trimming pared 8 bases from V and 3 bases from J, leaving 14 bases between. CDR3 size: 13 residues. Germline CDR1 DFQATT, CDR2 SNEGSKA (reference sequence). The CDR3 sequence is CSPQAGNKNIQYF. In nucleotides, the CDR3 is TGCAGTCCGCAGGCGGGAAACAAAAACATTCAGTACTTC.